The table lists the clone carrying this TCR beta chain with a few counts. The antigen is not known. The CDR3 has 16 residues. Trimming pared 2 bases from V and 0 bases from J, leaving 13 bases between. CDR1 and CDR2 (germline): SEHNR, FQNEAQ (reference sequence). The sample belongs to a study of identical twins. TCRdb reprocessed the 5' RACE reads via MiXCR and lists one record per CDR3 protein. The profile shows around 530,000 distinct CDR3 sequences, around 15% of them singletons. Regarding the study as a whole: For cord blood, abundant beta clonotypes had fewer insertions, unlike memory repertoires, which showed none.

This sample also appeared in a second study, on yellow fever vaccine responses in identical twins.

The sequenced sample consisted of CD4+ T cells sorted from blood. The chain uses TRBV7-9 and TRBJ2-5; unclear D gene. The source of this sequence is a woman aged 18-35 years in good health. The CDR3: CASSLSWARHQETQYF. DNA for the CDR3: TGTGCCAGCAGCTTAAGCTGGGCTAGGCACCAAGAGACCCAGTACTTC. The full variable domain, completed using reference TRBV7-9 and TRBJ2-5, is DTGVSQNPRHKITKRGQNVTFRCDPISEHNRLYWYRQTLGQGPEFLTYFQNEAQLEKSRLLSDRFSAERPKGSFSTLEIQRTEQGDSAMYLCASSLSWARHQETQYFGPGTRLLVL.